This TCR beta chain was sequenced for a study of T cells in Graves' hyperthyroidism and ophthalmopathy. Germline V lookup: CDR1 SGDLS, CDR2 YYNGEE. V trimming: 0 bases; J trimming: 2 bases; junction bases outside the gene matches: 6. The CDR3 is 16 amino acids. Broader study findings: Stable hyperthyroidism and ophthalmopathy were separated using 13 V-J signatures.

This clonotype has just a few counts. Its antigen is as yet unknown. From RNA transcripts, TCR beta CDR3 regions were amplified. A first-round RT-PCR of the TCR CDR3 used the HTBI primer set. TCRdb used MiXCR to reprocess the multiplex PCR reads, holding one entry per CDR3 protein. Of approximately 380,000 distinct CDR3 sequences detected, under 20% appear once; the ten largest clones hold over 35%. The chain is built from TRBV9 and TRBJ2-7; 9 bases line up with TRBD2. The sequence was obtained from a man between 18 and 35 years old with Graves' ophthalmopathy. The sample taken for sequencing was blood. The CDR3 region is CASSVEGLAPTYEQYF. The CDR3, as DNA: TGTGCCAGCAGCGTAGAAGGACTAGCGCCAACCTACGAGCAGTACTTC.